The 5 T cell receptor beta chains reported below all come from one sample, sequenced in a study of post-analysis software for immune sequencing data. Their cognate antigens are unknown. Every TCR beta cDNA library bore unique molecular identifiers. TCRdb re-called the PCR reads with MiXCR, one entry per CDR3 protein. The sample comprises almost 700,000 distinct CDR3 sequences, about 60% of which are singletons, and roughly 10% rests with the top ten. Study results and caveats: With TRBV5-6, TRBV5-1 and TRBV20-1 included, about five TRBV segments were more frequent in patients than in controls.

The sequencing sample was made of blood. All receptors derive from a girl aged 2-10 years with multiple sclerosis.

V usage is TRBV29-1 and J usage is TRBJ1-2; 8 bases map to TRBD1. V lost 7 bases, J lost 8 bases, and 12 bases stayed unmatched. CDR3 size: 13 residues. Looked up from germline, CDR1 is SQVTM and CDR2 is ANQGSEA. The CDR3 bases are TGCAGCGCCCAGGTCTCAGGGGGCGGCGGCTACACCTTC. Its translation is CSAQVSGGGGYTF.

This clonotype turned up a few times. This chain links TRBV5-1 with TRBJ2-1; D gene ambiguous. There are 12 residues in the CDR3. Germline lookup yields CDR1 SGHRS and CDR2 YFSETQ. The V end lost 0 bases, the J end lost 8 bases, and 6 bases lay between the germline ends. The CDR3 DNA reads as TGCGCCAGCAGCTTGGCGCGCGATGAGCAGTTCTTC. Translating it yields CASSLARDEQFF.

The J gene is TRBJ2-5, the V gene TRBV2; D perhaps matches TRBD1 (6 bases). Germline values: CDR1 SNHLY, CDR2 FYNNEI. V lost 0 bases and J 5 bases, leaving 19 bases between the germline ends. CDR3 length: 17 amino acids. This chain's CDR3 is CASSEATRRQVQETQYF. The CDR3, as DNA: TGTGCCAGCAGTGAAGCGACCCGCAGACAGGTTCAGGAGACCCAGTACTTC.

The chain is built from TRBV12-3 or TRBV12-4 and TRBJ2-5, with D possibly being TRBD2 (6 bases). CDR3 length: 15 residues. V was cut by 4 bases and J by 5 bases, with 17 bases left in between. CDR3 protein: CASSWQTPSGETQYF. The CDR3 DNA follows: TGTGCCAGCAGTTGGCAGACGCCAAGCGGGGAGACCCAGTACTTC.

This rearrangement joins TRBV6-2 or TRBV6-3 to TRBJ2-1, with TRBD2 identical over 13 bases. CDR1 and CDR2 from the germline V gene are MNHEY and SVGEGT. This CDR3 has 18 residues. V trimming: 6 bases; J trimming: 0 bases; junction bases outside the gene matches: 8. CDR3 bases: TGTGCCAGCAGGAGCCAAGGGACTAGCGGGAACTCCTACAATGAGCAGTTCTTC. Protein product: CASRSQGTSGNSYNEQFF.